This TCR beta chain was obtained from a study of T cells after yellow fever vaccination. Across the whole study: Preparing low-cell-number fractions relied on SMART-Seq v4 Ultra Low Input. Study outcomes and limitations: Once the booster was given, most primary-vaccination clones reappeared, at just under 98% for CD4 and approximately 88% for CD8. In FACS-sorted repertoires, abundant clonotypes from the bulk population could appear as contaminants.

The CDR3 length is 14 residues. The germline gives CDR1 SGHRS, CDR2 YFSETQ. The J segment lost 8 bases and the V segment lost 0 bases, leaving 2 bases of the junction unmatched. 5'RACE template switching added a universal primer site and UMIs to TCR cDNA. MiXCR, applied by TCRdb to the 5' RACE reads, yields one record per CDR3 protein. In the table there are 500,000 to 650,000 distinct CDR3 sequences, roughly 14% of which are singletons. This clonotype was observed a handful of times. Its antigen remains unidentified. The starting material was PBMCs, obtained on the day of the yellow fever booster vaccination. The chain employs TRBV5-1 and TRBJ1-6; TRBD1 matches at 7 bases. This TCR was sampled from a man aged 30 to 39 who received the YFV17D yellow fever vaccine. In nucleotides, the CDR3 is TGCGCCAGCAGCTTGGAGGGGGCGGATTCACCCCTCCACTTT. This translates into CASSLEGADSPLHF.